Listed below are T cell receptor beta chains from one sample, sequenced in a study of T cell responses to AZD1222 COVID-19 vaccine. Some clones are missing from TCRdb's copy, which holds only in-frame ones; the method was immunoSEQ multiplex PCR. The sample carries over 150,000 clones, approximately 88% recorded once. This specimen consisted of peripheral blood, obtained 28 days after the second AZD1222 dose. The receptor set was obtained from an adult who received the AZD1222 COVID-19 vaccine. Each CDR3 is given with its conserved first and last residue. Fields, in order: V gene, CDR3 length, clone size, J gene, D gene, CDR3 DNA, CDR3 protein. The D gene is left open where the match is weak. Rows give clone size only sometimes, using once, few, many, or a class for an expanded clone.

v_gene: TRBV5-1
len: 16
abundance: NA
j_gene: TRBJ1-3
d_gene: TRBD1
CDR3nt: TGCGCCAGCAGCTTAGGAAGGGGGCTGACTGGAAACACCATATATTTT
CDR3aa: CASSLGRGLTGNTIYF

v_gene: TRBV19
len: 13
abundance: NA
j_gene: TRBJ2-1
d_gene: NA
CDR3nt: TGTGCCAGCTCTGCGGGGGCGGGTAATGAGCAGTTCTTC
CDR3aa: CASSAGAGNEQFF

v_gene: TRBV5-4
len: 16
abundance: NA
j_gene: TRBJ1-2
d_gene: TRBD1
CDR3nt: TGTGCCAGCAGCTTCGGGACAGGGGGCGAGATCTATGGCTACACCTTC
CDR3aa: CASSFGTGGEIYGYTF

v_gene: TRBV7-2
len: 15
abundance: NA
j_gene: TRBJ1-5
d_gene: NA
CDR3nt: TGTGCCAGCAGCTTAGGGGGGAGTAGCAATCAGCCCCAGCATTTT
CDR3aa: CASSLGGSSNQPQHF

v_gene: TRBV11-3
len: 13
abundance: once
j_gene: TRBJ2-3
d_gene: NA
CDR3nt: TGTGCCAGCAGCCGAGGACCTCAAGATACGCAGTATTTT
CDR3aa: CASSRGPQDTQYF

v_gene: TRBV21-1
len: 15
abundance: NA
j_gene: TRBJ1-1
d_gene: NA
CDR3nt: TGTGCCAGCAGCGCGACCGTCGTACGGAACACTGAAGCTTTCTTT
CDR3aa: CASSATVVRNTEAFF

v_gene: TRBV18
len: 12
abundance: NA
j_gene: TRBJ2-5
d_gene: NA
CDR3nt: TGTGCCAGCTCCCCCACGGGGGAGACCCAGTACTTC
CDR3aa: CASSPTGETQYF

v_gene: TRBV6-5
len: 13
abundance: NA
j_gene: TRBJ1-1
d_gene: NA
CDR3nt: TGTGCCAGCAGATTGGACAGTTACACTGAAGCTTTCTTT
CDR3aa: CASRLDSYTEAFF

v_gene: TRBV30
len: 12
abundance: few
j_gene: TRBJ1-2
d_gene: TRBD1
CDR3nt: TGTGCCTGGAGCCGGGACAGCTATGGCTACACCTTC
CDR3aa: CAWSRDSYGYTF

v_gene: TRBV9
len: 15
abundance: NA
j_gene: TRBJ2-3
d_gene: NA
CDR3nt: TGTGCCAGCAGCCCCGGACTACAGAGCACAGATACGCAGTATTTT
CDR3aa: CASSPGLQSTDTQYF

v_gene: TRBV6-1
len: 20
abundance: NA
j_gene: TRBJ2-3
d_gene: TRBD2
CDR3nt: TGTGCCAGCAGTGTGACGCCGGGACTAGCGATAGCATCGGGCACAGATACGCAGTATTTT
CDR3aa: CASSVTPGLAIASGTDTQYF

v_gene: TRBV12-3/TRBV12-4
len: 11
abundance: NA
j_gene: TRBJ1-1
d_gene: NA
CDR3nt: TGTGCCAGCAGCCGAGAGACTGAAGCTTTCTTT
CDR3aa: CASSRETEAFF

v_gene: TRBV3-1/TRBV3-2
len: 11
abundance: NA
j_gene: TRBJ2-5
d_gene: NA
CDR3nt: TGTGCCAGCACCCACGGGGAGACCCAGTACTTC
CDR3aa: CASTHGETQYF

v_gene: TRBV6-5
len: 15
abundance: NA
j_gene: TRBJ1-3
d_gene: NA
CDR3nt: TGTGCCAGCAGTTACTCGAGCGGGACTGGAAACACCATATATTTT
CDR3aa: CASSYSSGTGNTIYF

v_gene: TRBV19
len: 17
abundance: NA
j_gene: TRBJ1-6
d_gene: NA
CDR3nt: TGTGCCAGTAGTATAGGATCCCCGGGACACCTTAATTCACCCCTCCACTTT
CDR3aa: CASSIGSPGHLNSPLHF

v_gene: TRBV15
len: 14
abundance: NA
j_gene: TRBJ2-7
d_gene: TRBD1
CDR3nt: TGTGCCACCAGCACCGGACAGGAAAGGTACGAGCAGTACTTC
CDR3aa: CATSTGQERYEQYF

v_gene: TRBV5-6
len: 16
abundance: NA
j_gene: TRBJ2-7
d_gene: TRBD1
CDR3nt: TGTGCCAGCAGCAGTGAGGTTGGGGACAGAGTCTACGAGCAGTACTTC
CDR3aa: CASSSEVGDRVYEQYF

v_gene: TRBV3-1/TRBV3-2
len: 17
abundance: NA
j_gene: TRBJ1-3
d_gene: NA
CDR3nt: TGTGCCAGCAGCCAAGATCTCCCACAGAACTCTGGAAACACCATATATTTT
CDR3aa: CASSQDLPQNSGNTIYF

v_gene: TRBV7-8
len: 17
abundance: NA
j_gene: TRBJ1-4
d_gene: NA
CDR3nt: TGTGCCAGCAGTCTCCACGGGGGGCGGACTCTGAGCGAAAAACTGTTTTTT
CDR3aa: CASSLHGGRTLSEKLFF

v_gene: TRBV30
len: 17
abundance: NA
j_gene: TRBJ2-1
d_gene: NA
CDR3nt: TGTGCCTGGTCCTCCTCCAGGTCAGCCATTGGAAACAATGAGCAGTTCTTC
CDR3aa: CAWSSSRSAIGNNEQFF

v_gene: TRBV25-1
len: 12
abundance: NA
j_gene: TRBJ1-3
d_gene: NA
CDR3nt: TGTGCCAGCGGCAGCTCTGGAAACACCATATATTTT
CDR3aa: CASGSSGNTIYF